A selection of T cell receptor beta chains follows, all from one sample in a study of T-cell reconstitution after alpha-beta-depleted transplantation in children. TCRdb fed the PCR reads into MiXCR, producing one record per CDR3 protein. Among hundreds of thousands of distinct CDR3 sequences, roughly 15% were seen once, and the ten largest hold over 0.95%. The sample was PBMCs from the stem cell graft donor, taken from the stem cell graft. The receptor source for this set is a human donor who donated a stem cell graft to a child with acute myeloid leukemia. Both conserved end residues are trimmed from each CDR3.

V: TRBV20-1
J: TRBJ2-1
CDR3: SATSDRDINEQF

V: TRBV20-1
J: TRBJ2-4
CDR3: SAVAWTGGSKNIQY

V: TRBV20-1
J: TRBJ1-1
CDR3: SARKGQANTEAF

V: TRBV27
J: TRBJ1-6
CDR3: ASSLSRSSPLH

V: TRBV7-3
J: TRBJ2-3
CDR3: ASSLIDSRVDTRGDTQY

V: TRBV20-1
J: TRBJ2-3
CDR3: SAFARTGRDTQY

V: TRBV4-3
J: TRBJ2-1
CDR3: ASSQGAPYNEQF

V: TRBV6-2/TRBV6-3
J: TRBJ2-1
CDR3: ASRTTTGANRNEQF

V: TRBV11-2
J: TRBJ2-2
CDR3: ASSLELLAGTGELF

V: TRBV20-1
J: TRBJ2-1
CDR3: SAREGGDHEQF

V: TRBV5-5
J: TRBJ1-2
CDR3: ASSSPGTGVYGYT

V: TRBV20-1
J: TRBJ1-1
CDR3: SAPPAGLGNTEAF

V: TRBV10-2
J: TRBJ2-1
CDR3: ASGEAGAVANEQF

V: TRBV4-2
J: TRBJ1-1
CDR3: ASSQEGSAAF

V: TRBV7-9
J: TRBJ2-7
CDR3: ASSPPGATEQY

V: TRBV5-6
J: TRBJ2-7
CDR3: ASSFTGPYEQY

V: TRBV6-1
J: TRBJ1-2
CDR3: ASSPTTGLDLYGYT

V: TRBV29-1
J: TRBJ1-2
CDR3: SADHRGIDYGYT

V: TRBV12-3/TRBV12-4
J: TRBJ2-1
CDR3: ASGGTAASYNEQF

V: TRBV12-3/TRBV12-4
J: TRBJ2-7
CDR3: ASSPTQGAGEQY

V: TRBV5-6
J: TRBJ2-5
CDR3: ASSLKDRDVGETQY

V: TRBV20-1
J: TRBJ1-2
CDR3: SEEHRAGGYT

V: TRBV20-1
J: TRBJ2-2
CDR3: SARPRDRESNTGELF

V: TRBV20-1
J: TRBJ2-1
CDR3: SARGGLAGNEQF

V: TRBV5-4
J: TRBJ2-2
CDR3: AQRGGDGGELF

V: TRBV30
J: TRBJ1-5
CDR3: AWGTMGDQPQH

V: TRBV28
J: TRBJ1-1
CDR3: ASSLWKGTYTEAF

V: TRBV12-3/TRBV12-4
J: TRBJ1-2
CDR3: ASSFDRYYGYT

V: TRBV6-2/TRBV6-3
J: TRBJ2-5
CDR3: ASSYAGHQETQY

V: TRBV7-2
J: TRBJ1-5
CDR3: PSSLVGSTIQPQH

V: TRBV5-1
J: TRBJ2-1
CDR3: ASSLVPRTGGNEQF

V: TRBV7-9
J: TRBJ2-7
CDR3: ASSLVDSHEQY

V: TRBV25-1
J: TRBJ2-5
CDR3: ASSRTGEWGETQY

V: TRBV20-1
J: TRBJ2-1
CDR3: SARARTSAGQF

V: TRBV5-1
J: TRBJ2-1
CDR3: ASNPGVTERRQF

V: TRBV5-1
J: TRBJ2-4
CDR3: ASSLGPEDGTQY

V: TRBV7-2
J: TRBJ2-3
CDR3: ASSFTSATQY

V: TRBV20-1
J: TRBJ2-7
CDR3: SARAGAYEQY

V: TRBV20-1
J: TRBJ1-2
CDR3: SARPVGLGNYGYT

V: TRBV28
J: TRBJ1-5
CDR3: ASSPRGGVRQPQH

V: TRBV5-1
J: TRBJ2-1
CDR3: ASSLAPGQGSWEQF

V: TRBV28
J: TRBJ2-2
CDR3: ASTLRGKGTGELF

V: TRBV12-3/TRBV12-4
J: TRBJ2-3
CDR3: ASSSLSPSTDTQY

V: TRBV20-1
J: TRBJ2-1
CDR3: SASLAGIYNEQF

V: TRBV5-1
J: TRBJ2-3
CDR3: ASTRDVVGDTQY

V: TRBV12-3/TRBV12-4
J: TRBJ1-2
CDR3: ASSGERYGYT

V: TRBV15
J: TRBJ1-6
CDR3: ATSLGESSYNSPLH

V: TRBV12-3/TRBV12-4
J: TRBJ2-5
CDR3: ASTRSSRAETQY

V: TRBV9
J: TRBJ2-3
CDR3: ASSARQSSTDTQY

V: TRBV7-9
J: TRBJ1-1
CDR3: ASSLARGQGGEAF

V: TRBV9
J: TRBJ2-1
CDR3: ASSVSRGLWNEQF

V: TRBV25-1
J: TRBJ2-2
CDR3: ASSGETGYTGELF

V: TRBV7-8
J: TRBJ1-2
CDR3: ASSNGRFNYGYT

V: TRBV5-6
J: TRBJ2-1
CDR3: ASSFGTGDNEQF

V: TRBV5-6
J: TRBJ2-5
CDR3: ASSWAGTEMETQY

V: TRBV5-1
J: TRBJ2-5
CDR3: ASPGETGGLKTQY

V: TRBV20-1
J: TRBJ2-1
CDR3: SARDGDRGYEQF

V: TRBV12-3/TRBV12-4
J: TRBJ2-7
CDR3: ASSLHQEQY

V: TRBV11-2
J: TRBJ2-2
CDR3: ASSLEEAGGTGELF